Listed below are T cell receptor beta chains from one sample, sequenced in a study of PD-1 blockade in classical Hodgkin lymphoma. This table comes from immunoSEQ multiplex PCR, and its TCRdb copy is limited to in-frame clones, with some not included. The table has roughly 50,000 clones, about 90% seen once. Sequenced here: peripheral blood mononuclear cells (PBMCs), sampled before the fourth cycle of nivolumab. These receptors were obtained from a human donor with classical Hodgkin lymphoma. Both conserved end residues are part of each CDR3. Each record gives: J gene, D gene, clone size, V gene, CDR3 protein, CDR3 DNA. D genes are given only for firm matches. Clone size is not always given. Where it is, it says once, few, many or a class for expanded clones.

j_gene: TRBJ2-1; d_gene: .; abundance: .; v_gene: TRBV5-1; CDR3aa: CASSLGPNNEQFF; CDR3nt: TGCGCCAGCAGCTTGGGACCCAACAATGAGCAGTTCTTC
j_gene: TRBJ2-1; d_gene: TRBD2; abundance: .; v_gene: TRBV2; CDR3aa: CASPEGLANNEQFF; CDR3nt: TGTGCCAGCCCAGAGGGACTAGCAAACAATGAGCAGTTCTTC
j_gene: TRBJ2-1; d_gene: TRBD1; abundance: .; v_gene: TRBV30; CDR3aa: CACQRTGIKIIYNEQFF; CDR3nt: TGTGCCTGTCAAAGGACAGGGATAAAAATAATATACAATGAGCAGTTCTTC
j_gene: TRBJ2-7; d_gene: .; abundance: once; v_gene: TRBV25-1; CDR3aa: CASSENGAAYEQYF; CDR3nt: TGTGCCAGCAGTGAAAACGGCGCCGCCTACGAGCAGTACTTC
j_gene: TRBJ2-7; d_gene: TRBD1; abundance: .; v_gene: TRBV29-1; CDR3aa: CSIRTGIQSEQYF; CDR3nt: TGCAGCATTCGGACAGGGATCCAATCCGAGCAGTACTTC
j_gene: TRBJ2-3; d_gene: .; abundance: .; v_gene: TRBV9; CDR3aa: CASSRGSDRLTPADTQYF; CDR3nt: TGTGCCAGCAGCCGCGGCAGTGACAGGCTAACACCCGCAGATACGCAGTATTTT
j_gene: TRBJ2-1; d_gene: .; abundance: .; v_gene: TRBV28; CDR3aa: CASSLQLRQFF; CDR3nt: TGTGCCAGCAGTTTACAGCTAAGGCAGTTCTTC
j_gene: TRBJ2-7; d_gene: TRBD2; abundance: once; v_gene: TRBV2; CDR3aa: CASSARGGLLYEQYF; CDR3nt: TGTGCCAGCAGTGCACGGGGGGGCCTCCTTTACGAGCAGTACTTC
j_gene: TRBJ1-5; d_gene: .; abundance: .; v_gene: TRBV4-2; CDR3aa: CASSDGSQPQHF; CDR3nt: TGTGCCAGCAGTGACGGCAGCCAGCCCCAGCATTTT
j_gene: TRBJ2-2; d_gene: TRBD2; abundance: .; v_gene: TRBV11-2; CDR3aa: CASSFQLAGRTGELFF; CDR3nt: TGTGCCAGCAGCTTCCAACTAGCGGGGCGAACCGGGGAGCTGTTTTTT
j_gene: TRBJ1-2; d_gene: TRBD1; abundance: .; v_gene: TRBV5-6; CDR3aa: CASSTGTATYGYTF; CDR3nt: TGTGCCAGCAGCACCGGGACAGCAACCTATGGCTACACCTTC
j_gene: TRBJ2-3; d_gene: TRBD2; abundance: .; v_gene: TRBV19; CDR3aa: CASSIVPFPTSGSTDTQYF; CDR3nt: TGTGCCAGTAGTATAGTTCCCTTTCCGACTAGCGGGAGCACAGATACGCAGTATTTT
j_gene: TRBJ2-2; d_gene: .; abundance: once; v_gene: TRBV15; CDR3aa: CATSRASVDGELFF; CDR3nt: TGTGCCACCAGCAGAGCATCCGTAGACGGGGAGCTGTTTTTT
j_gene: TRBJ2-3; d_gene: .; abundance: .; v_gene: TRBV27; CDR3aa: CASRASIDTQYF; CDR3nt: TGTGCCAGCAGAGCTAGCATAGATACGCAGTATTTT
j_gene: TRBJ2-7; d_gene: TRBD2; abundance: .; v_gene: TRBV11-3; CDR3aa: CASSLRAGGPFGEQYF; CDR3nt: TGTGCCAGCAGCTTAAGAGCGGGAGGTCCTTTTGGTGAGCAGTACTTC
j_gene: TRBJ2-1; d_gene: TRBD2; abundance: once; v_gene: TRBV5-1; CDR3aa: CASSRTSGRTYNEQFF; CDR3nt: TGCGCCAGCAGCCGGACTAGCGGGCGAACCTACAATGAGCAGTTCTTC
j_gene: TRBJ1-1; d_gene: .; abundance: .; v_gene: TRBV4-1; CDR3aa: CASSQDRENTEAFF; CDR3nt: TGCGCCAGCAGCCAAGACAGGGAGAACACTGAAGCTTTCTTT
j_gene: TRBJ1-1; d_gene: .; abundance: once; v_gene: TRBV11-2; CDR3aa: CASSFRTMNTEAFF; CDR3nt: TGTGCCAGCAGCTTCAGGACCATGAACACTGAAGCTTTCTTT
j_gene: TRBJ2-1; d_gene: .; abundance: .; v_gene: TRBV21-1; CDR3aa: CASSKCNSVFYNEQFF; CDR3nt: TGTGCCAGCAGCAAATGTAATAGCGTGTTCTACAATGAGCAGTTCTTC
j_gene: TRBJ1-2; d_gene: .; abundance: few; v_gene: TRBV7-9; CDR3aa: CASSLGPGGGYTF; CDR3nt: TGTGCCAGCAGCTTAGGTCCGGGGGGAGGCTACACCTTC
j_gene: TRBJ1-1; d_gene: .; abundance: .; v_gene: TRBV2; CDR3aa: CATLKDRFTEAFF; CDR3nt: TGTGCCACCTTAAAGGACAGATTCACTGAAGCTTTCTTT
j_gene: TRBJ2-7; d_gene: .; abundance: .; v_gene: TRBV11-3; CDR3aa: CASSFFAGEQYF; CDR3nt: TGTGCCAGCAGCTTCTTTGCAGGCGAGCAGTACTTC
j_gene: TRBJ1-3; d_gene: .; abundance: .; v_gene: TRBV19; CDR3aa: CASMEQFSGNTIYF; CDR3nt: TGTGCCAGTATGGAACAGTTCTCTGGAAACACCATATATTTT
j_gene: TRBJ2-1; d_gene: .; abundance: .; v_gene: TRBV30; CDR3aa: CAWATGYEQFF; CDR3nt: TGTGCCTGGGCCACCGGTTATGAGCAGTTCTTC
j_gene: TRBJ2-2; d_gene: TRBD2; abundance: .; v_gene: TRBV7-8; CDR3aa: CASSSTSGQPNTGELFF; CDR3nt: TGTGCCAGCAGCTCGACTAGCGGCCAACCGAACACCGGGGAGCTGTTTTTT
j_gene: TRBJ1-2; d_gene: .; abundance: .; v_gene: TRBV9; CDR3aa: CASSADGLDGYTF; CDR3nt: TGTGCCAGCAGCGCGGACGGTCTTGATGGCTACACCTTC
j_gene: TRBJ1-2; d_gene: TRBD1; abundance: once; v_gene: TRBV19; CDR3aa: CAIRTGGYGYTF; CDR3nt: TGTGCCATCCGGACAGGGGGCTATGGCTACACCTTC
j_gene: TRBJ2-1; d_gene: TRBD2; abundance: .; v_gene: TRBV28; CDR3aa: CASSTLLRTSGLFNEQFF; CDR3nt: TGTGCCAGCTCTACACTCCTCCGGACTAGCGGGCTGTTCAATGAGCAGTTCTTC
j_gene: TRBJ2-1; d_gene: TRBD1; abundance: .; v_gene: TRBV19; CDR3aa: CAVDSGTGDGGSSYNEQFF; CDR3nt: TGTGCCGTCGACTCCGGGACAGGGGATGGCGGGAGCTCCTACAATGAGCAGTTCTTC
j_gene: TRBJ2-3; d_gene: TRBD2; abundance: .; v_gene: TRBV10-3; CDR3aa: CAIALMAGAYTDTQYF; CDR3nt: TGTGCCATCGCCTTAATGGCGGGAGCCTACACAGATACGCAGTATTTT
j_gene: TRBJ2-7; d_gene: .; abundance: medium-sized; v_gene: TRBV7-9; CDR3aa: CASSPLSEIEQYF; CDR3nt: TGTGCCAGCAGCCCGCTGTCGGAGATCGAGCAGTACTTC
j_gene: TRBJ2-3; d_gene: TRBD2; abundance: .; v_gene: TRBV4-1; CDR3aa: CASRPLAGVVADTQYF; CDR3nt: TGCGCCAGCAGACCTTTAGCGGGAGTCGTCGCAGATACGCAGTATTTT
j_gene: TRBJ2-3; d_gene: .; abundance: .; v_gene: TRBV5-6; CDR3aa: CASSFATKRSTDTQYF; CDR3nt: TGTGCCAGCAGCTTCGCTACGAAGAGAAGCACAGATACGCAGTATTTT
j_gene: TRBJ2-7; d_gene: TRBD2; abundance: .; v_gene: TRBV29-1; CDR3aa: CSATGLARAYEQYF; CDR3nt: TGCAGCGCCACCGGACTAGCGCGGGCCTACGAGCAGTACTTC
j_gene: TRBJ2-2; d_gene: TRBD2; abundance: few; v_gene: TRBV5-1; CDR3aa: CASSWTSGRASTGELFF; CDR3nt: TGCGCCAGCAGCTGGACTAGCGGGAGGGCGAGCACCGGGGAGCTGTTTTTT
j_gene: TRBJ2-7; d_gene: TRBD2; abundance: .; v_gene: TRBV2; CDR3aa: CASKNRTSGSHEQYF; CDR3nt: TGTGCCAGCAAGAATCGTACTAGCGGGAGTCACGAGCAGTACTTC
j_gene: TRBJ2-5; d_gene: .; abundance: .; v_gene: TRBV7-9; CDR3aa: CATWDLRETQYF; CDR3nt: TGTGCCACCTGGGACCTCAGGGAGACCCAGTACTTC
j_gene: TRBJ2-5; d_gene: .; abundance: .; v_gene: TRBV5-1; CDR3aa: CASSLTPGQETQYF; CDR3nt: TGCGCCAGCAGCTTAACCCCGGGACAAGAGACCCAGTACTTC
j_gene: TRBJ1-1; d_gene: .; abundance: .; v_gene: TRBV10-3; CDR3aa: CAISETSTPGAEAFF; CDR3nt: TGTGCCATCAGTGAGACTTCGACACCCGGGGCTGAAGCTTTCTTT
j_gene: TRBJ2-2; d_gene: .; abundance: .; v_gene: TRBV5-1; CDR3aa: CASSFPITRKNTGELFF; CDR3nt: TGCGCCAGCAGCTTCCCGATTACTCGGAAGAACACCGGGGAGCTGTTTTTT
j_gene: TRBJ2-2; d_gene: TRBD1; abundance: .; v_gene: TRBV30; CDR3aa: CAWSWDSFTGELFF; CDR3nt: TGTGCCTGGAGTTGGGACAGCTTTACCGGGGAGCTGTTTTTT
j_gene: TRBJ2-1; d_gene: TRBD2; abundance: .; v_gene: TRBV9; CDR3aa: CASSEYRLAGSEQFF; CDR3nt: TGTGCCAGCAGCGAGTACCGACTAGCGGGGAGTGAGCAGTTCTTC